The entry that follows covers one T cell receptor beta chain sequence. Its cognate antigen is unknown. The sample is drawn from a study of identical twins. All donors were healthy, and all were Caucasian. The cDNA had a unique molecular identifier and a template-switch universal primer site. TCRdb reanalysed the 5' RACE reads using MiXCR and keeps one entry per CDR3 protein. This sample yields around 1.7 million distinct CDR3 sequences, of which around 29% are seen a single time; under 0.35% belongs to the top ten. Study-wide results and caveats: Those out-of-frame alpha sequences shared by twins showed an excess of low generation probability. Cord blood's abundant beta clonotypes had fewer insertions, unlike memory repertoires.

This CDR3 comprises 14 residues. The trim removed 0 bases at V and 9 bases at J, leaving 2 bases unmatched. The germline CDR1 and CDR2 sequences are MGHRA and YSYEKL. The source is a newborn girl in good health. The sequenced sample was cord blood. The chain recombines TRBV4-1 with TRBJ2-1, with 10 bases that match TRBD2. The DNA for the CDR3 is TGCGCCAGCAGCCAAGAATCTAGCGGGGGTGAGCAGTTCTTC. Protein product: CASSQESSGGEQFF.